The rows below give T cell receptor beta chains drawn from one sample of a study of response to subunit inactivated influenza vaccine. Using its own MiXCR run on the RT-PCR reads, TCRdb lists one record per CDR3 protein. The sample yields about 240,000 distinct CDR3 sequences, 9% to 15% seen once. Here the sequenced sample was non-naive T cells sorted from PBMCs, taken approximately 15 days before vaccination. These receptors were obtained from a man between 50 and 59 years old who received an inactivated influenza vaccine. The CDR3 runs from the conserved cysteine through the conserved F or W. D genes are given only for firm matches. Size is stated for part of the rows, as once, few or many counts, or as a class when the clone is expanded.

j_call d_call clone_size v_call cdr3_nt cdr3_aa
TRBJ2-2 TRBD2 few TRBV12-3/TRBV12-4 TGTGCCAGCAGTTTAAACGGGAGGGGCACCGGGGAGCTGTTTTTT CASSLNGRGTGELFF
TRBJ2-5 TRBD2 - TRBV6-5 TGTGCCAGCAGTTACACGGGACTAGCGGGGGGTCAGACCCAGTACTTC CASSYTGLAGGQTQYF
TRBJ1-2 - - TRBV4-1 TGCGCCAGCAGTAACAATGATGGAGGCTATGGCTACACCTTC CASSNNDGGYGYTF
TRBJ2-7 TRBD2 few TRBV20-1 TGCAGTGCTAGAGCTCGCGGGGGGGCGTGGTTCGAGCAGTACTTC CSARARGGAWFEQYF
TRBJ2-7 - few TRBV5-1 TGCGCCAGCAGCTTGAGTCCAGCAGAGAACTCCTACGAGCAGTACTTC CASSLSPAENSYEQYF
TRBJ1-4 - few TRBV7-2 TGTGCCAGCAGATTCGGACCGAATGAAAAACTGTTTTTT CASRFGPNEKLFF
TRBJ1-2 - few TRBV15 TGTGCCACCAGGCCCGACAGTAACTATGGCTACACCTTC CATRPDSNYGYTF
TRBJ2-2 TRBD1 few TRBV6-1 TGTGCCAGCAGGCGACAGGGTTTGGACACCGGGGAGCTGTTTTTT CASRRQGLDTGELFF
TRBJ2-1 - many TRBV7-2 TGTGCCAGCAGCGGCCGGAGTAGCGGCCACAATGAGCAGTTCTTC CASSGRSSGHNEQFF
TRBJ1-2 - few TRBV20-1 TGCAGTGCTAGAGCAGAGGATTATGGCTACACCTTC CSARAEDYGYTF
TRBJ2-5 - once TRBV11-2 TGTGCCAGCAGCTTAGCCCTTGGTACTGAGACCCAGTACTTC CASSLALGTETQYF
TRBJ2-7 - - TRBV7-9 TGTGCCAGCAGCCTACACCTGGGTTACGAGCAGTACTTC CASSLHLGYEQYF
TRBJ1-4 - - TRBV5-1 TGCGCCAGCAGCTCCGGGGACTGGATCGAAAAACTGTTTTTT CASSSGDWIEKLFF
TRBJ2-3 TRBD2 many TRBV10-3 TGTGCCATCAGTGAGTCGGAACTAGCGGGGGGACCAGATACGCAGTATTTT CAISESELAGGPDTQYF
TRBJ2-3 TRBD2 few TRBV24-1 TGTGCCACCAGTGGTAGGACTAGCGGGACCACAGATACGCAGTATTTT CATSGRTSGTTDTQYF
TRBJ2-2 - few TRBV6-2/TRBV6-3 TGTGCCAGCAGGTACAGTTACGAAGCAGGTACCGGGGAGCTGTTTTTT CASRYSYEAGTGELFF
TRBJ2-7 - - TRBV4-2 TGTGCCAGCAGCCAAGGGGACGGGATGTACGAGCAGTACTTC CASSQGDGMYEQYF